The 28 T cell receptor beta chains given below trace back to one sample, sequenced in a study of T cells in Graves' hyperthyroidism and ophthalmopathy. Amplification of TCR beta CDR3 regions was performed using RNA transcripts as template. HTBI primers drove first-round RT-PCR of the TCR CDR3. MiXCR was run by TCRdb on the multiplex PCR reads, yielding one entry per CDR3 protein. Found here are fewer than 600,000 distinct CDR3 sequences, about 15% of them singletons; the top ten hold over 15%. Sequenced: blood. Receptors originate from a woman aged 18-35 years with Graves' hyperthyroidism.

This clonotype showed up many times. J is TRBJ2-1 and V is TRBV20-1; D is possibly TRBD1 (7 bases). The CDR3 is made up of 15 amino acids. Trimming pared 6 bases from V and 4 bases from J, leaving 19 bases between. Germline CDR1 is DFQATT and CDR2 is SNEGSKA (reference sequence). CDR3 nucleotide sequence: TGCAGTGCGGAAAAGTCGTCAGGGGGGTACAATGAGCAGTTCTTC. It is translated as CSAEKSSGGYNEQFF.

This clonotype was recorded at least ten times. V gene TRBV24-1 combines with J gene TRBJ2-5, with 11 positions matching TRBD2. The CDR3 loop spans 17 amino acids. V shed 5 bases and J 3 bases; nucleotides not matched to a gene: 10. The germline V gene encodes CDR1 KGHDR and CDR2 SFDVKD. The CDR3: CATSGQSPGLAEETQYF. The CDR3 DNA follows: TGTGCCACCAGTGGCCAATCACCGGGACTAGCGGAAGAGACCCAGTACTTC.

In this sample, this clonotype turned up many times. V and J are TRBV7-9 and TRBJ2-3; D not resolved. The germline V and J ends were trimmed by 5 bases and 6 bases, with 15 bases remaining between them. CDR1 is SEHNR and CDR2 is FQNEAQ in the germline V gene (reference sequence). This CDR3 contains 14 residues. This chain's CDR3 is CASSLTLSGDTQYF. CDR3 nucleotides: TGTGCCAGCAGCCTGACCCTATCCGGGGATACGCAGTATTTT.

This clonotype was recorded at least ten times. The chain joins TRBV27 to TRBJ2-3, with D tentatively TRBD2 (6 bases). Trimming removed 1 base at V and 4 bases at J, with 15 bases between. CDR1 and CDR2 (germline): MNHEY, SMNVEV (reference sequence). This CDR3 is 16 amino acids long. The CDR3 DNA follows: TGTGCCAGCAGTTTATACCCCGGACTAACTCCAGATACGCAGTATTTT. This translates into CASSLYPGLTPDTQYF.

This clonotype was observed many times. This rearrangement joins TRBV13 to TRBJ2-7; 7 bases match TRBD2. Germline values: CDR1 PRHDT, CDR2 FYEKMQ (reference sequence). Trimming at V came to 5 bases and at J to 2 bases, leaving 9 bases not matched to a gene. The CDR3 consists of 15 residues. In nucleotides, the CDR3 is TGTGCCAGCAGCATTGGCGGGAGTCCCGCCTACGAGCAGTACTTC. Translated, it gives CASSIGGSPAYEQYF.

This chain links TRBV27 with TRBJ2-7, with TRBD2 as a possible D gene (5 bases). V dropped 6 bases and J dropped 2 bases, with 17 bases sitting between them. CDR3 length: 15 residues. In germline, CDR1 is MNHEY, CDR2 SMNVEV (reference sequence). The CDR3 spells CASSLEGTAAYEQYV. Here the CDR3 DNA reads TGTGCCAGCAGCCTCGAGGGAACCGCCGCCTACGAGCAGTACGTC.

This clonotype occurred many times. The genes are TRBV12-3 or TRBV12-4 and TRBJ1-1; 9 nucleotides match TRBD1. V was clipped by 5 bases and J by 1 base; unmatched bases: 8. The CDR3 runs to 16 residues. CDR3 protein: CASSLGTGWKNTEAFF. The CDR3 coding sequence is TGTGCCAGCAGTCTCGGGACAGGGTGGAAGAACACTGAAGCTTTCTTT.

With regard to this clonotype: This may be a read error: a much more frequent sequence differs by one nucleotide. This likely comes from a read error, as the CDR3 has no conserved phenylalanine or tryptophan at its end. This chain uses TRBV6-1 with TRBJ1-1; weak D call: TRBD1 (5 bases). The CDR3 is 9 amino acids. CDR1 and CDR2 from the germline V gene are MNHNS and SASEGT. The germline V and J ends were trimmed by 10 bases and 8 bases, with 8 bases remaining between them. CDR3: CATGHEAFL. The CDR3 DNA reads TGTGCCACCGGACACGAAGCTTTCCTT.

This clonotype was counted ten times or more. V and J are TRBV3-1 and TRBJ1-1; D not resolved. V lost 3 bases and J lost 1, with 9 bases in between. Germline V gene sequence: CDR1 LGHDT, CDR2 YNNKEL (reference sequence). The CDR3 extends over 14 amino acids. The CDR3 DNA is TGTGCCAGCAGCCAGGGGTGGGGGAACACTGAAGCTTTCTTT. This gives the protein CASSQGWGNTEAFF.

This chain uses TRBV30 with TRBJ2-3; the D gene is possibly TRBD2 (6 bases). The CDR3 contains 18 residues. Germline V gene sequence: CDR1 GTSNPN, CDR2 SVGIG (reference sequence). Trimming stripped 4 bases from V and 1 base from J, with 24 bases between. The CDR3 DNA reads TGTGCCTGGAACGTCCCGGGTGGGAGGCAGCGGGGCACAGATACGCAGTATTTT. Protein: CAWNVPGGRQRGTDTQYF.

In its sample, this clonotype was seen many times. As DNA, the CDR3 is TGTGCCAGCAGCTTCAGAGGGACCTACAATGAGCAGTTCTTC. This codes for CASSFRGTYNEQFF. The rearrangement uses TRBV11-2 and TRBJ2-1; the D gene is possibly TRBD2 (5 bases). The CDR3 extends over 14 amino acids. Germline V CDR1 and CDR2: SGHAT, FQNNGV. Trimming took off 3 bases at V and 2 bases at J, with 8 bases between the two ends.

This clonotype was seen ten or more times. The rearrangement links TRBV30 to TRBJ2-5, with 7 bases fitting TRBD2. The CDR3 consists of 14 residues. Unmatched junction bases numbered 9, after V lost 3 bases and J lost 5 bases. Germline lookup yields CDR1 GTSNPN and CDR2 SVGIG (reference sequence). This CDR3 reads CAWSPLARGETQYF. The DNA of the CDR3 is TGTGCCTGGAGCCCACTGGCGCGGGGGGAGACCCAGTACTTC.

The chain has TRBV20-1 and TRBJ2-7; tentative D call: TRBD1 (6 bases). The CDR3 loop spans 15 amino acids. CDR1 and CDR2 from the germline V gene are DFQATT and SNEGSKA (reference sequence). Trimming removed 3 bases from V and 2 bases from J, with 17 bases in between. The CDR3 is CSARGTGSLPYEQYF. The CDR3 DNA is TGCAGTGCTAGGGGAACAGGGTCCCTTCCCTACGAGCAGTACTTC.

The table lists this clonotype with a few counts. CDR3: CASSKNPYEQYF. The CDR3 DNA is TGTGCCAGCAGCAAAAACCCTTACGAGCAGTACTTC. This rearrangement joins TRBV7-9 to TRBJ2-7; D call uncertain. With 5 bases removed from V and 4 bases from J, the gap between germline ends came to 9 bases. The CDR3 is made up of 12 amino acids. Germline CDR1 is SEHNR and CDR2 is FQNEAQ (reference sequence).

The chain uses TRBV19 and TRBJ1-1, with 7 bases fitting TRBD1. The germline V gene encodes CDR1 LNHDA and CDR2 SQIVND (reference sequence). The CDR3 is 18 amino acids. V trimming: 1 base; J trimming: 1 base; junction bases outside the gene matches: 12. The DNA of the CDR3 is TGTGCCAGTAGTATAGCCCACAGGGGTCGCGTGGGGAACACTGAAGCTTTCTTT. As protein: CASSIAHRGRVGNTEAFF. Looking up the rest from reference TRBV19 and TRBJ1-1 gives the full variable domain: DGGITQSPKYLFRKEGQNVTLSCEQNLNHDAMYWYRQDPGQGLRLIYYSQIVNDFQKGDIAEGYSVSREKKESFPLTVTSAQKNPTAFYLCASSIAHRGRVGNTEAFFGQGTRLTVV.

This clonotype was counted a few times. The J gene is TRBJ1-5, the V gene TRBV20-1; D not certain. Germline-derived CDR1 and CDR2 are DFQATT and SNEGSKA (reference sequence). CDR3 length: 15 amino acids. Trimming pared 0 bases from V and 2 bases from J, leaving 11 bases between. CDR3 region: CSARERLEGNQPQHF. Here the CDR3 DNA reads TGCAGTGCTAGAGAAAGGCTTGAGGGCAATCAGCCCCAGCATTTT.

This clonotype was seen ten or more times. The rearrangement uses TRBV18 and TRBJ1-1, with 7 bases lining up with TRBD1. The CDR3 totals 16 residues. Trimming took 3 bases from V and 2 from J; bases not matched to a gene: 9. Germline CDR1 KGHSH, CDR2 LQKENI. The CDR3 DNA sequence: TGTGCCAGCTCACCCTTCGCCGACAGGGCTAACACTGAAGCTTTCTTT. The encoded protein is CASSPFADRANTEAFF. Full variable domain (rest looked up from reference TRBV18 and TRBJ1-1): NAGVMQNPRHLVRRRGQEARLRCSPMKGHSHVYWYRQLPEEGLKFMVYLQKENIIDESGMPKERFSAEFPKEGPSILRIQQVVRGDSAAYFCASSPFADRANTEAFFGQGTRLTVV.

The V call is TRBV6-1, the J call TRBJ2-5, with 7 bases fitting TRBD2. The germline CDR1 and CDR2 sequences are MNHNS and SASEGT. CDR3 length: 13 residues. V lost 6 bases, J lost 3 bases, and 4 bases stayed unmatched. The CDR3 protein is CASRGLAEETQYF. In DNA form, the CDR3 reads TGTGCCAGCAGGGGGCTAGCGGAAGAGACCCAGTACTTC.

In regard to this clonotype: A much larger clonotype is one base distant, so this may be a read error. This chain uses TRBV27 with TRBJ1-1; 7 bases are a match to TRBD1. V shed 4 bases and J 4 bases; nucleotides not matched to a gene: 12. Germline V CDR1 and CDR2: MNHEY, SMNVEV (reference sequence). The CDR3 is made up of 16 amino acids. The CDR3 here is CASSSWGKGALTEAFF. CDR3 in DNA: TGTGCCAGCAGTTCATGGGGGAAGGGGGCTCTCACTGAAGCTTTCTTT.

This clonotype was recorded a few times. J is TRBJ2-7 and V is TRBV6-2 or TRBV6-3, with D unresolved. Deletions cut 0 bases from V and 7 bases from J, with 16 bases between. Germline loops: CDR1 MNHEY, CDR2 SVGEGT. The CDR3 contains 15 residues. The CDR3 is CASSYSSPVKGEQYF. CDR3 sequence (DNA): TGTGCCAGCAGTTACTCGAGCCCAGTCAAGGGTGAGCAGTACTTC.

At least ten counts were recorded for this clonotype. The V call is TRBV7-2, the J call TRBJ1-6, with D unresolved. The CDR3 length is 12 residues. V was trimmed by 5 bases and J by 6 bases, leaving 5 bases between them. In germline, CDR1 is SGHTA, CDR2 FQGNSA. CDR3 sequence (DNA): TGTGCCAGCAGCCCGAGTAATTCACCCCTCCACTTT. It yields the protein CASSPSNSPLHF.

This clonotype was observed a few times. The J gene is TRBJ2-1, the V gene TRBV30; 11 bases fit TRBD2. With V trimmed by 1 base and J by 5 bases, 13 bases remained unmatched. The CDR3 contains 18 residues. Germline CDR1 reads GTSNPN; CDR2 reads SVGIG (reference sequence). The CDR3 sequence: CAWSEIGLAGGPNNEQFF. In DNA, the CDR3 is TGTGCCTGGAGTGAAATAGGTTTAGCGGGAGGGCCTAACAATGAGCAGTTCTTC.

There are many counts of this clonotype. An end of the junction differs from the germline gene, which may be a read error. The rearrangement uses TRBV6-2 or TRBV6-3 and TRBJ2-2; unclear D gene. Germline assignment: CDR1 MNHEY and CDR2 SVGEGT. The CDR3 is made up of 14 amino acids. The CDR3 protein is CASSYKGNAGELFF. DNA for the CDR3: TGTGCCAGCAGTTACAAAGGGAACGCCGGGGAGCTGTTTTTT.

At least ten counts were recorded for this clonotype. The chain joins TRBV24-1 to TRBJ2-2; no definite D call. The CDR3 totals 12 residues. The germline V gene has CDR1 KGHDR and CDR2 SFDVKD. Trimming left V 4 bases short and J 4 bases short, with 3 bases between. The CDR3 protein is CATSEGTGELFF. As DNA, the CDR3 is TGTGCCACCAGTGAAGGCACCGGGGAGCTGTTTTTT.

This clonotype was counted many times. The rearrangement links TRBV11-3 to TRBJ1-6; no reliable D call. V was shortened by 0 bases and J by 9 bases, with 6 bases between the two germline ends. The germline V gene has CDR1 SGHNT and CDR2 YENEEA. This CDR3 comprises 13 residues. This CDR3 reads CASSLDMGSPLHF. The CDR3 bases are TGTGCCAGCAGCTTAGACATGGGTTCACCCCTCCACTTT.

This clonotype was observed at least ten times. The V gene is TRBV3-1, the J gene TRBJ2-1, with D perhaps matching TRBD1 or TRBD2 (5 bases each). The V gene lost 4 bases and the J gene lost 4 bases, with 14 bases spanning the gap. From germline, CDR1 is LGHDT and CDR2 YNNKEL (reference sequence). The CDR3 loop spans 15 amino acids. The CDR3, as DNA: TGTGCCAGCAGCCTTACCCGGGACGTATACAATGAGCAGTTCTTC. Translation gives CASSLTRDVYNEQFF.

The chain couples TRBV6-9 to TRBJ2-1; 9 bases fit TRBD2. With 3 bases clipped from V and 8 bases from J, the junction kept 8 bases outside the gene matches. Germline values: CDR1 MNHGY, CDR2 SVAAGI. The CDR3 loop spans 15 amino acids. The CDR3 reads CASSYGAGGFDEQFF. Here the CDR3 DNA reads TGTGCCAGCAGTTACGGAGCGGGAGGTTTCGATGAGCAGTTCTTC.

At least ten counts were recorded for this clonotype. V is TRBV5-1 and J is TRBJ2-1, with D perhaps given as TRBD1 or TRBD2 (5 bases each). Germline V gene lookup returns CDR1 SGHRS and CDR2 YFSETQ. V was trimmed by 0 bases and J by 4 bases, leaving 8 bases between them. CDR3 size: 14 residues. CDR3 region: CASSLGDGYNEQFF. The CDR3 DNA sequence: TGCGCCAGCAGCTTGGGGGACGGATACAATGAGCAGTTCTTC.